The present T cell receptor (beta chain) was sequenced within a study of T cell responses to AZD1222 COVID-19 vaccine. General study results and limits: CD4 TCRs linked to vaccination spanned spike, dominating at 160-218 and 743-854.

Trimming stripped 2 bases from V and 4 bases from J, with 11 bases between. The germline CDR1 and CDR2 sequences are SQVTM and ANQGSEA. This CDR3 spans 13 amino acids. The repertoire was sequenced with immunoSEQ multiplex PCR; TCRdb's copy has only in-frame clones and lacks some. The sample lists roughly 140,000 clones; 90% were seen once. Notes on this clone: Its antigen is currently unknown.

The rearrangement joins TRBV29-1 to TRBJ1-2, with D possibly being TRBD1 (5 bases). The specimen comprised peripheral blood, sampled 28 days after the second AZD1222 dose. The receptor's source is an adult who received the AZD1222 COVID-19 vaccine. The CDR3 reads CSVESRAFYGYTF. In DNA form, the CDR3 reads TGCAGCGTTGAAAGCAGGGCCTTCTATGGCTACACCTTC.